This passage covers 6 T cell receptor beta chains from one sample sequenced in a study of cytomegalovirus exposure and HLA in healthy donors. PCR was performed using 60 Vbeta and 13 Jbeta primers. Only in-frame clones appear in the TCRdb table, and some are missing; sequencing was by immunoSEQ multiplex PCR. The table records some 170,000 clones, roughly 79% of them present only once. Sequencing was done on a sample of PBMCs. Receptors were obtained from a man in his forties or fifties in good health and CMV-seropositive.

For this clone: An end of the junction does not agree with germline; a read error may underlie this. The chain is built from TRBV2 and TRBJ2-6; the D gene is possibly TRBD1 (5 bases). This CDR3 is built from 16 residues. In germline, CDR1 is SNHLY, CDR2 FYNNEI. The CDR3 protein is CASSAGLVSGANGLTF. The CDR3 nucleotides are TGTGCCAGCAGTGCGGGTCTAGTCTCTGGGGCCAACGGCCTGACTTTC.

CDR3 amino acids: CASSRTSGGITDTQYF. For the CDR3, the DNA is TGTGCCAGCAGCAGGACTAGCGGGGGGATCACAGATACGCAGTATTTT. This chain links TRBV2 with TRBJ2-3; 14 nucleotides agree with TRBD2. This CDR3 comprises 16 residues. The germline V gene encodes CDR1 SNHLY and CDR2 FYNNEI. Trimming at V came to 6 bases and at J to 2 bases, leaving 4 bases not matched to a gene.

This clone has only one observation. V and J are TRBV6-5 and TRBJ1-4; possible D gene TRBD1, 6 bases. The CDR3 has 15 residues. Looked up from germline, CDR1 is MNHEY and CDR2 is SVGAGI. Deletions cut 0 bases from V and 5 bases from J, with 10 bases between. This CDR3 reads CASSYSQDRNEKLFF. As DNA, the CDR3 is TGTGCCAGCAGTTACTCGCAGGACAGAAATGAAAAACTGTTTTTT.

The chain joins TRBV7-9 to TRBJ2-7; D perhaps matches TRBD1 (6 bases). The V and J ends lost 1 base and 3 bases respectively, with 13 bases between them. The V gene's germline CDR1 is SEHNR and CDR2 FQNEAQ (reference sequence). This CDR3 region has 15 residues. Written as DNA, the CDR3 is TGTGCCAGCAGCTTAGAACGAGTCAGGGGCTACGAGCAGTACTTC. Its translation: CASSLERVRGYEQYF.

This clone has only one observation. The rearrangement joins TRBV19 to TRBJ2-3, with 7 bases lining up with TRBD2. Per the germline V gene, CDR1 is LNHDA and CDR2 is SQIVND (reference sequence). The CDR3 length is 13 residues. After removal of 9 bases from V and 1 base from J, the junction contained 4 bases not matched to a gene. The CDR3 is CASSAGGTDTQYF. CDR3 bases: TGTGCCAGCTCTGCGGGGGGCACAGATACGCAGTATTTT.

For this clone: One end of the junction is discordant with germline, which a read error may explain. V is TRBV7-2 and J is TRBJ2-6; possibly TRBD1 for D (5 bases). From germline, CDR1 is SGHTA and CDR2 FQGNSA. This CDR3 is built from 17 residues. CDR3 protein: CASSLGAGRSGANGLTF. The DNA for the CDR3 is TGTGCCAGCAGCTTAGGGGCAGGCCGCTCTGGGGCCAACGGCCTGACTTTC.